The sequence of this T cell receptor (beta chain) was determined in a study of blood T cell dynamics during melanoma immunotherapy. Time point in this sample: pre-treatment baseline. The length of the CDR3 is 15 residues. V dropped 3 bases and J dropped 0 bases, with 8 bases sitting between them. Germline-derived CDR1 and CDR2 are MRHNA and SNTAGT. Sequencing used immunoSEQ multiplex PCR; TCRdb keeps in-frame clones, though not all of them. The sample lists roughly 11,000 clones, around 78% occurring once. This receptor was identified in a human donor with melanoma. The specimen comprised blood, sampled from a patient treated with checkpoint blockade. The J gene is TRBJ2-2, the V gene TRBV6-4; weak D call: TRBD1 (5 bases). CDR3 coding DNA: TGTGCCAGCAGTGAAATAGGGGCGAACACCGGGGAGCTGTTTTTT. Residues: CASSEIGANTGELFF.